This note documents a single T cell receptor beta chain sequence. This record belongs to a study of cytomegalovirus exposure and HLA in healthy donors. Across the whole study: Unique TCR beta sequences numbering some 110 million came from around 180 million T cells in an earlier analysis. The Caucasian-associated ancestry cluster contained about 80% of the roughly 390 genotyped donors.

Primers: 60 Vbeta forward and 13 Jbeta reverse. The data were produced by immunoSEQ multiplex PCR, yet TCRdb's version contains in-frame clones alone and is incomplete. There are some 200,000 clones in the sample; over 75% occur only once, and 6.3% lies in the top ten. V shed 5 bases and J 4 bases; nucleotides not matched to a gene: 6. The V gene's germline CDR1 is SGHVS and CDR2 FQNEAQ. CDR3 length equals 15 residues. The sample was PBMCs. This clonotype originated in a man aged 40-49 years in good health and CMV-seropositive. The V and J genes are TRBV7-8 and TRBJ2-5; 11 bases are a match to TRBD2. CDR3 DNA sequence: TGTGCCAGCAGCCCTTTAGCGGGGGGGGTAGAGACCCAGTACTTC. This translates into CASSPLAGGVETQYF.